One and the same sample provided the 14 T cell receptor beta chains below, sequenced in a study of graft-versus-host responses after intestinal transplantation. TCRdb's copy holds only in-frame clones and misses some; the assay was immunoSEQ multiplex PCR. Of 35,000 to 55,000 clones listed, approximately 92% are singletons. The source was PBMCs, collected around 800 days after a first intestinal transplant, on the day of a second. The receptor set was obtained from a human patient who received an intestinal transplant, so some T cells may come from the graft donor.

This chain links TRBV9 with TRBJ2-7, with 8 bases identical to TRBD2. Germline V gene data show CDR1 as SGDLS and CDR2 as YYNGEE. The CDR3 has 15 residues. The V segment lost 0 bases and the J segment 2 bases; nucleotides outside the gene matches: 4. The CDR3 here is CASSVGSGRAYEQYF. CDR3 bases: TGTGCCAGCAGCGTAGGGAGCGGGAGAGCCTACGAGCAGTACTTC.

The V and J genes are TRBV5-3 and TRBJ2-1; no firm D call. TRBV5-3 is an open reading frame whose function is uncertain. V lost 4 bases and J lost 3, with 5 bases in between. This CDR3 spans 12 amino acids. The DNA for the CDR3 is TGTGCCAGAAGCCGAAGCTACAATGAGCAGTTCTTC. Residues: CARSRSYNEQFF.

This clone was picked up one time. The CDR3: CASSGTGLQYF. Written as DNA, the CDR3 is TGTGCCAGCAGCGGGACAGGTCTGCAGTACTTC. The chain joins TRBV9 to TRBJ2-7; the match to TRBD1 covers 7 bases. J gave up 9 bases and V 3 bases, and 3 bases lay outside the gene matches. Per the germline V gene, CDR1 is SGDLS and CDR2 is YYNGEE. This CDR3 spans 11 amino acids. Together with reference TRBV9 and TRBJ2-7, the CDR3 gives the full variable domain: DSGVTQTPKHLITATGQRVTLRCSPRSGDLSVYWYQQSLDQGLQFLIQYYNGEERAKGNILERFSAQQFPDLHSELNLSSLELGDSALYFCASSGTGLQYFGPGTRLTVT.

The V gene is TRBV29-1, the J gene TRBJ1-5, with TRBD1 as a possible D gene (5 bases). Trimming shortened V by 4 bases and J by 3 bases, and 10 bases separated the two germline ends. The CDR3 sequence is 13 residues long. The germline V gene encodes CDR1 SQVTM and CDR2 ANQGSEA. The CDR3 region is CSVARDHNQPQHF. CDR3 sequence (DNA): TGCAGCGTTGCCAGGGACCACAATCAGCCCCAGCATTTT.

The chain has TRBV6-5 and TRBJ1-4; 8 bases fit TRBD1. Germline lookup yields CDR1 MNHEY and CDR2 SVGAGI. The CDR3 spans 15 residues. The ends lost 7 bases at V and 7 bases at J; junction bases unmatched: 11. The CDR3 region is CASNQEGRGPEKLFF. The CDR3 coding sequence is TGTGCCAGCAACCAAGAGGGCAGGGGGCCTGAAAAACTGTTTTTT.

The rearrangement joins TRBV5-6 to TRBJ2-7, with D possibly being TRBD2 (6 bases). Germline lookup yields CDR1 SGHDT and CDR2 YYEEEE. V dropped 4 bases and J dropped 2 bases, with 16 bases sitting between them. This CDR3 is 15 amino acids long. Here the CDR3 DNA reads TGTGCCAGCAGCGCGGAGCGCGGGGCCCCCTACGAGCAGTACTTC. Translated, it gives CASSAERGAPYEQYF. The complete variable domain, with remaining parts taken from reference TRBV5-6 and TRBJ2-7, reads DAGVTQSPTHLIKTRGQQVTLRCSPKSGHDTVSWYQQALGQGPQFIFQYYEEEERQRGNFPDRFSGHQFPNYSSELNVNALLLGDSALYLCASSAERGAPYEQYFGPGTRLTVT.

Only one count was recorded for this clone. V gene TRBV2 combines with J gene TRBJ2-7, with D perhaps given as TRBD1 or TRBD2 (5 bases each). There are 13 residues in the CDR3. Between the trimmed V and J ends, which lost 6 bases and 6 bases, there was a span of 15 bases. Germline V lookup: CDR1 SNHLY, CDR2 FYNNEI. CDR3 sequence (DNA): TGTGCCAGCAGGGGGGTGCCGGGGCTCGAGCAGTACTTC. It codes for CASRGVPGLEQYF.

This chain joins TRBV6-5 and TRBJ2-7; tentative D call: TRBD2 (6 bases). V lost 10 bases and J lost 2, with 18 bases in between. This CDR3 spans 14 amino acids. The germline V gene has CDR1 MNHEY and CDR2 SVGAGI. In DNA, the CDR3 is TGTGCCACCATACCGAGAGGCGGGGCCTACGAGCAGTACTTC. Its translation: CATIPRGGAYEQYF.

The chain joins TRBV6-1 to TRBJ2-2, with D possibly TRBD2 on 6 matching bases. Germline V lookup: CDR1 MNHNS, CDR2 SASEGT. V gave up 0 bases and J gave up 1 base, with 15 bases separating them. The CDR3 length is 18 residues. This CDR3 reads CASSEAQGRRGNTGELFF. The CDR3 DNA reads TGTGCCAGCAGTGAAGCGCAAGGTAGGAGGGGGAACACCGGGGAGCTGTTTTTT.

The chain uses TRBV15 and TRBJ2-7, with 9 positions matching TRBD1. Trimming cost V 1 base and J 3 bases; bases outside gene matches: 4. The length of the CDR3 is 15 residues. CDR1 is LNHNV and CDR2 is YYDKDF in the germline V gene (reference sequence). The DNA for the CDR3 is TGTGCCACCAGCAGAGGGACAGGGGCCTACTACGAGCAGTACTTC. Translating gives CATSRGTGAYYEQYF.

The V and J genes are TRBV11-3 and TRBJ2-1; D is perhaps TRBD1 (6 bases). Trimming took off 2 bases at V and 8 bases at J, with 13 bases between the two ends. This CDR3 contains 14 residues. Germline loops: CDR1 SGHNT, CDR2 YENEEA. The CDR3 protein is CASSLTRGGDEQFF. The CDR3 coding sequence is TGTGCCAGCAGCTTAACCAGGGGTGGGGATGAGCAGTTCTTC.

CDR3 sequence (DNA): TGTGCCAGCAGCTTAGGCACTTGGGGTGAGCAGTACTTC. This gives the protein CASSLGTWGEQYF. The genes are TRBV7-8 and TRBJ2-7; D not certain. CDR3 length: 13 amino acids. Germline V lookup: CDR1 SGHVS, CDR2 FQNEAQ. V was clipped by 1 base and J by 7 bases, with 11 bases between them.

The rearrangement links TRBV30 to TRBJ2-1; D is ambiguous. Trimming took off 0 bases at V and 7 bases at J, with 7 bases between the two ends. CDR3 length: 12 residues. Per the germline V gene, CDR1 is GTSNPN and CDR2 is SVGIG (reference sequence). The CDR3 sequence: CAWSVTVNEQFF. CDR3 nucleotide sequence: TGTGCCTGGAGTGTTACAGTAAATGAGCAGTTCTTC.

Details on this clone: At the DNA level, this CDR3 is encoded by other sequences in the same sample as well. J is TRBJ2-5 and V is TRBV6-5, with 10 bases identical to TRBD2. V dropped 2 bases and J dropped 3; count of bases not matched to a gene: 6. This CDR3 has 16 residues. Germline V gene data show CDR1 as MNHEY and CDR2 as SVGAGI. CDR3 DNA sequence: TGTGCCAGCAGTTACCTATCAACTAGCGGGAAAGAGACCCAGTACTTC. Amino acids: CASSYLSTSGKETQYF.